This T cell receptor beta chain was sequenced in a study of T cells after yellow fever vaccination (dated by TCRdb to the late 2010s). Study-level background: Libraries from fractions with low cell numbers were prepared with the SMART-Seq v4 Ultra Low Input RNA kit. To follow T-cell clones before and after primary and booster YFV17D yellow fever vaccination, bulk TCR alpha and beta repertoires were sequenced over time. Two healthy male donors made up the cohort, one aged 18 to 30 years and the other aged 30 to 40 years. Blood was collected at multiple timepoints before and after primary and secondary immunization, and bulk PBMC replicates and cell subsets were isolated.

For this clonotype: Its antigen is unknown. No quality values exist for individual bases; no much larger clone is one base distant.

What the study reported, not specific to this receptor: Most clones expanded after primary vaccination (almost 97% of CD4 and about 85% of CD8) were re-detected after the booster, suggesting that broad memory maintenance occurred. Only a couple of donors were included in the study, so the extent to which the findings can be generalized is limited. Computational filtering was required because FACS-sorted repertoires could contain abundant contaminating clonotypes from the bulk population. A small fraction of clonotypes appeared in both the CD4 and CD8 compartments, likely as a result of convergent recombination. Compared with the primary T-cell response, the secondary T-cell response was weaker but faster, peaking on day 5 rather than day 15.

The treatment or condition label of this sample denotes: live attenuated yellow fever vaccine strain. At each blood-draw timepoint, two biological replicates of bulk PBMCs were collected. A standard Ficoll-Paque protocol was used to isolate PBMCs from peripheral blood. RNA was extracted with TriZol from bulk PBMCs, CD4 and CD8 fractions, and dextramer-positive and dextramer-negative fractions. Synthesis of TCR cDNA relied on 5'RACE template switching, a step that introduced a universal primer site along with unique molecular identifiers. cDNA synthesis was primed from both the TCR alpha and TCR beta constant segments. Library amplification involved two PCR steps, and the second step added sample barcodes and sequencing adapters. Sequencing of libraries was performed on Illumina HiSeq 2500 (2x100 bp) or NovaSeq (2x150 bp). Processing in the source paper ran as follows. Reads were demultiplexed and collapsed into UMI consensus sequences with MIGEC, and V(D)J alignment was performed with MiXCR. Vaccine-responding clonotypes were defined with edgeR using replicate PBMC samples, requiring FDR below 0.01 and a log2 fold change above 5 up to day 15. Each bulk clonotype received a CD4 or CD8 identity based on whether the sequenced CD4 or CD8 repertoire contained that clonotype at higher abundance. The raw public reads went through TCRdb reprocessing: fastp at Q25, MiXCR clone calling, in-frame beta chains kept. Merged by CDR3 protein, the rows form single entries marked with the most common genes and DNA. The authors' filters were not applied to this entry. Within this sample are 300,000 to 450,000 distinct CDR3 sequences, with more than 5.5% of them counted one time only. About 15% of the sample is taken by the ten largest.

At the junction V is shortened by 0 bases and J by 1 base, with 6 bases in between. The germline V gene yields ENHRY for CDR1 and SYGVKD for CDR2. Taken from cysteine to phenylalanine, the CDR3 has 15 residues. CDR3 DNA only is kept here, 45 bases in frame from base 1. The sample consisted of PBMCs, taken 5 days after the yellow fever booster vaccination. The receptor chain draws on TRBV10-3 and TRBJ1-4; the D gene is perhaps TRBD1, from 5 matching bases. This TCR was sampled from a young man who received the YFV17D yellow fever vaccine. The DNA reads TGTGCCATCAGTGAGTCCGGGGGAACTAATGAAAAACTGTTTTTT. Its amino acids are CAISESGGTNEKLFF.